This T cell receptor (beta chain) was retrieved from a study of blood T cells in healthy people across ages. Overall study: Roughly one uniquely barcoded beta molecule per two T cells was captured. The study's findings and limits: Roughly linear age-related decline in beta diversity appeared, significant by age about 40.

Each of the donors had about 9.9 milliliters of peripheral blood drawn into EDTA-treated Vacutainer tubes. Total RNA extraction produced at least 5.5 micrograms (per sample) for the study. Remarks on this clonotype: Antigen specificity is unknown.

V lost 6 bases to trimming and J lost 0 bases, with 6 bases between them. CDR3 length: 14 amino acids. A second roughly 6 to 12 cycle PCR used barcoded and J-beta primers. TCRdb reanalysed the 5' RACE reads using MiXCR and keeps one entry per CDR3 protein. The sample lists some 1.4 million distinct CDR3 sequences, roughly 40% occurring once. J is TRBJ2-6 and V is TRBV12-3 or TRBV12-4; D is unresolved. The source material was blood. The TCR was taken from a woman in her late teens or twenties in good health. The CDR3 coding sequence is TGTGCCAGCAGGACTTCCTCTGGGGCCAACGTCCTGACTTTC. It codes for CASRTSSGANVLTF.